The present TCR beta chain was sequenced within a study of T cell responses to AZD1222 COVID-19 vaccine. Findings and limits, study-wide: White British donors predominated, females outnumbered males, and clonal diversity was possibly underestimated. At baseline, seropositivity was found in only six or seven AZD1222 recipients.

Profiling relied on immunoSEQ multiplex PCR, and the TCRdb table lists in-frame clones only, not all of them. The data hold around 180,000 clones, with approximately 94% observed a single time. V dropped 1 base and J dropped 3 bases, with 12 bases sitting between them. Germline lookup yields CDR1 LGHNA and CDR2 YSLEER. The CDR3 runs to 16 residues. Worth noting for this clone: Its antigen is not known.

This receptor was identified in an adult who received the AZD1222 COVID-19 vaccine. The source material was peripheral blood, sampled 28 days after the second AZD1222 dose. The chain combines TRBV4-3 with TRBJ2-2; TRBD1 is a possible D gene (5 bases). CDR3 DNA: TGCGCCAGCAGCCAAGCACCAGGGTTGGACACCGGGGAGCTGTTTTTT. This sequence encodes CASSQAPGLDTGELFF.